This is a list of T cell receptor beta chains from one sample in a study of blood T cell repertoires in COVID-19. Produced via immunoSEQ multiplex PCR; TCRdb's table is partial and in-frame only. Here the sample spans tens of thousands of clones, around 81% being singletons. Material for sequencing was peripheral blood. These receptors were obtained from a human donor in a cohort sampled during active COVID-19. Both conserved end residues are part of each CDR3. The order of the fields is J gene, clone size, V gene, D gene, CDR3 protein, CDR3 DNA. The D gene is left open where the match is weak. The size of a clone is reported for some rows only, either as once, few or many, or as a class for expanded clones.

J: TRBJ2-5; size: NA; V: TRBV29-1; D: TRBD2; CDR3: CSVEGTQNGLALQETQYF; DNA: TGCAGCGTTGAAGGGACACAGAACGGACTAGCGCTCCAAGAGACCCAGTACTTC
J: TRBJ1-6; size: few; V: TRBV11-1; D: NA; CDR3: CASSLQGPYNSPLHF; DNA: TGTGCCAGCAGCCTGCAGGGCCCTTATAATTCACCCCTCCACTTT
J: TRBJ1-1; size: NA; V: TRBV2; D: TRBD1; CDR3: CASVGQGNTEAFF; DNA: TGTGCCAGCGTGGGACAGGGTAACACTGAAGCTTTCTTT
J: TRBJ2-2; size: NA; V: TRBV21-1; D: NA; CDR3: CASSKVAGNNTGELFF; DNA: TGTGCCAGCAGCAAAGTGGCGGGGAATAACACCGGGGAGCTGTTTTTT
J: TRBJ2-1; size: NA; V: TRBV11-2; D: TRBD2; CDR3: CASSFGTSKGREQFF; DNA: TGTGCCAGCAGCTTCGGGACTAGCAAGGGTAGGGAGCAGTTCTTC
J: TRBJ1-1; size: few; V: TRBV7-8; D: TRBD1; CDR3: CASSEGQANTEAFF; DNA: TGTGCCAGCAGCGAAGGACAGGCTAACACTGAAGCTTTCTTT
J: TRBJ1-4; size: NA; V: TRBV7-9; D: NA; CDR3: CASSYRGREPNEKLFF; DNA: TGTGCCAGCAGTTACCGGGGCCGGGAGCCTAATGAAAAACTGTTTTTT
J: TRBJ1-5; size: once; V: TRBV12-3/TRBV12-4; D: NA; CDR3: CASSTDPVPQHF; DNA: TGTGCCAGCAGTACAGACCCCGTCCCCCAGCATTTT
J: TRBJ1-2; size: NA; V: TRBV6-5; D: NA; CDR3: CATLIRGARDGYTF; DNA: TGTGCCACCCTTATCAGGGGCGCTCGGGATGGCTACACCTTC
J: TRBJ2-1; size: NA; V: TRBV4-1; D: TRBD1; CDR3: CASSQNRGGTGFNEQFF; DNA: TGCGCCAGCAGCCAAAATAGGGGGGGGACAGGGTTCAATGAGCAGTTCTTC
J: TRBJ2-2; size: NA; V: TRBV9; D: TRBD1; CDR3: CASSVALTGGTTGELFF; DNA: TGTGCCAGCAGCGTAGCTCTCACAGGGGGTACCACCGGGGAGCTGTTTTTT
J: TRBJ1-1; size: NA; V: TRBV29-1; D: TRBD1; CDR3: CSGWGRTGETEAFF; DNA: TGCAGCGGTTGGGGGCGAACAGGGGAAACTGAAGCTTTCTTT
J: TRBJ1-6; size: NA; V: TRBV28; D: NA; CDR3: CASSSGRAYNSPLHF; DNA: TGTGCCAGCAGTTCGGGGAGGGCCTATAATTCACCCCTCCACTTT
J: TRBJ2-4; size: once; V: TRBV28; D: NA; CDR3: CASSLSSVRDIQYF; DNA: TGTGCCAGCAGTTTATCATCCGTCCGGGACATTCAGTACTTC
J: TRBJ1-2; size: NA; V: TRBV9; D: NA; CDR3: CASSSPGTSGGYTF; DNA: TGTGCCAGCAGCTCCCCGGGAACCTCAGGTGGCTACACCTTC
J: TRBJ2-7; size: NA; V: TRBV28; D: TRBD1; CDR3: CASSLGGTGVGEQYF; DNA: TGTGCCAGCAGTTTAGGGGGGACAGGGGTCGGAGAGCAGTACTTC
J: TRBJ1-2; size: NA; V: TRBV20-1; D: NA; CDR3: CSASGVYGYTF; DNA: TGCAGTGCTTCAGGGGTCTATGGCTACACCTTC
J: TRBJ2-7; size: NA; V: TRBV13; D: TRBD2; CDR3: CASRALGEREPPDEQYF; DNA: TGTGCCAGCAGGGCCTTGGGGGAGCGGGAGCCTCCCGACGAGCAGTACTTC
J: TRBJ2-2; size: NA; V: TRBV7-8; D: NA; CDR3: CASSLAQGSTGELFF; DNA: TGTGCCAGCAGTCTTGCGCAGGGAAGCACCGGGGAGCTGTTTTTT
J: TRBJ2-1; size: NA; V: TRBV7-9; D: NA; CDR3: CASSLTQGDNEQFF; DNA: TGTGCCAGCAGCTTAACACAGGGAGACAATGAGCAGTTCTTC
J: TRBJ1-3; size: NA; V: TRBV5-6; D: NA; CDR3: CASSLGMGSNSGNTIYF; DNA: TGTGCCAGCAGCCTCGGGATGGGCAGCAACTCTGGAAACACCATATATTTT
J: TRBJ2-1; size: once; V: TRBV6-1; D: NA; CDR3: CASSEVGLPKEQFF; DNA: TGTGCCAGCAGTGAAGTAGGACTTCCTAAGGAGCAGTTCTTC
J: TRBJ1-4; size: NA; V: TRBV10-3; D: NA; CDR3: CAISAAGGTTPNEKLFF; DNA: TGTGCCATCAGTGCGGCGGGTGGCACAACTCCTAATGAAAAACTGTTTTTT
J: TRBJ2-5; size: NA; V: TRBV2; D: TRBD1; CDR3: CASSDWTGRETQYF; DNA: TGTGCCAGCAGTGATTGGACAGGGAGAGAGACCCAGTACTTC
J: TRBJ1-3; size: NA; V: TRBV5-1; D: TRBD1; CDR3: CASSSGQDRAGNTIYF; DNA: TGCGCCAGCAGCTCCGGACAGGACCGAGCGGGAAACACCATATATTTT
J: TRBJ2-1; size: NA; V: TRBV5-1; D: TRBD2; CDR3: CASSSSGGAYNEQFF; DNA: TGCGCCAGCAGCTCTAGCGGGGGGGCCTACAATGAGCAGTTCTTC
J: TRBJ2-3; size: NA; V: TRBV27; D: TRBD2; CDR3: CASKGLAGEDTQYF; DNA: TGTGCCAGCAAGGGACTAGCGGGAGAAGATACGCAGTATTTT
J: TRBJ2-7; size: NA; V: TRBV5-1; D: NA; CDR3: CASSLAELPATEQYF; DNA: TGCGCCAGCAGCTTGGCGGAACTACCGGCGACCGAGCAGTACTTC
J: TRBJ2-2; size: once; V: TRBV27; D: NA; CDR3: CASSLGGTPTGELFF; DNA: TGTGCCAGCAGTTTAGGGGGCACCCCCACCGGGGAGCTGTTTTTT
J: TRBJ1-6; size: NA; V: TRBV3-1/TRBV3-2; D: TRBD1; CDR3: CASSQGTGRMRSPLHF; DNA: TGTGCCAGCAGCCAAGGGACAGGGCGGATGCGATCACCCCTCCACTTT
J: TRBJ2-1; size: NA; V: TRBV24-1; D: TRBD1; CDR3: CAPSTGGPYNEQFF; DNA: TGTGCCCCCTCAACAGGGGGTCCTTACAATGAGCAGTTCTTC
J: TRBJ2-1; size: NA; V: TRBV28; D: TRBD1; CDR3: CASVGTDNNEQFF; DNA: TGTGCCAGTGTCGGGACAGACAACAATGAGCAGTTCTTC
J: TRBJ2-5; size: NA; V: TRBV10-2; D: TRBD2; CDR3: CASSEGGLAGDLYQETQYF; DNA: TGCGCCAGCAGTGAGGGGGGGCTAGCGGGAGATTTGTACCAAGAGACCCAGTACTTC
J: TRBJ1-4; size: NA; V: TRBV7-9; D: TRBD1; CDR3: CASSVPAGTGNEKLFF; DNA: TGTGCCAGCAGCGTACCAGCCGGGACAGGGAACGAAAAACTGTTTTTT
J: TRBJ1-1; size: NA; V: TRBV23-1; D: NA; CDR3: CADRGANTEAFF; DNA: TGCGCCGACCGGGGGGCGAACACTGAAGCTTTCTTT
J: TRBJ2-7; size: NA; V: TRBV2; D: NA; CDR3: CASLGPADSYEQYF; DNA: TGTGCCAGCTTAGGTCCAGCGGACTCCTACGAGCAGTACTTC
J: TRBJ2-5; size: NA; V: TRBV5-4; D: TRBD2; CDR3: CASSIAGVETQYF; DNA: TGTGCCAGCAGCATAGCGGGGGTTGAGACCCAGTACTTC
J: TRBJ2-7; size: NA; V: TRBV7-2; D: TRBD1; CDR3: CASSFRTGLDYEQYF; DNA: TGTGCCAGCAGCTTTAGGACAGGTTTAGACTACGAGCAGTACTTC
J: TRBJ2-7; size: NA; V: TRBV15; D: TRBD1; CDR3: CATSRRTGATYEQYF; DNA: TGTGCCACCAGTCGTCGAACAGGGGCGACCTACGAGCAGTACTTC
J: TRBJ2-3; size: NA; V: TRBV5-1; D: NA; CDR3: CASSLGTIASTDTQYF; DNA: TGCGCCAGCAGCTTGGGAACTATAGCTAGCACAGATACGCAGTATTTT
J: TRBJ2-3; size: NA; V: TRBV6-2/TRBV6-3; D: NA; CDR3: CASSYSQGHTDTQYF; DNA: TGTGCCAGCAGTTACAGCCAGGGGCACACAGATACGCAGTATTTT
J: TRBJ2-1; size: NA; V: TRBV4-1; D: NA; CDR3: CASSQDSDRGQFF; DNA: TGCGCCAGCAGCCAAGATTCCGACCGCGGGCAGTTCTTC
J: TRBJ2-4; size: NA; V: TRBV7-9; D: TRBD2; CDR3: CASSLTSGGPQYF; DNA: TGTGCCAGCAGCTTGACAAGCGGGGGGCCCCAGTACTTC
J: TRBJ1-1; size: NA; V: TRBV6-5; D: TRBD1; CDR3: CATVHRDREAFF; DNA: TGTGCCACCGTCCACCGGGACAGGGAAGCTTTCTTT
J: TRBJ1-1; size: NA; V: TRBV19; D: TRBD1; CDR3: CASNPTQGATEAFF; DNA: TGTGCCAGTAACCCGACCCAGGGGGCCACTGAAGCTTTCTTT
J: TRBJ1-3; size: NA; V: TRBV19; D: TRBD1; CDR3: CASSIAQGTSGNTIYF; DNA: TGTGCCAGTAGTATCGCACAGGGGACCTCTGGAAACACCATATATTTT
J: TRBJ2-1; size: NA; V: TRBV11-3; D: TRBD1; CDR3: CASSVHGTGANEQFF; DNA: TGTGCCAGCAGTGTTCATGGGACAGGGGCCAATGAGCAGTTCTTC
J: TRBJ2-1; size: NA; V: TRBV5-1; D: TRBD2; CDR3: CASSSQRLAGRYNEQFF; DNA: TGCGCCAGCAGCTCCCAACGTCTAGCGGGGCGTTACAATGAGCAGTTCTTC
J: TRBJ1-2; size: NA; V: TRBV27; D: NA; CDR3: CASRRENGGAGDYGYTF; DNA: TGTGCCAGCAGGAGGGAAAACGGGGGGGCAGGTGACTATGGCTACACCTTC
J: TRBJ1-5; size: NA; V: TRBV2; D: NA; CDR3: CASSGAVNQPQHF; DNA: TGTGCCAGCAGTGGGGCAGTGAATCAGCCCCAGCATTTT
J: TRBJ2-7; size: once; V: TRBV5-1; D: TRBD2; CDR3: CASEPGGAPYEQYF; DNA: TGCGCCAGCGAACCCGGGGGGGCCCCCTACGAGCAGTACTTC